This T cell receptor (beta chain) was sequenced in a study of blood T cell repertoires in COVID-19. Study-level background: Spain, Italy and the United States supplied samples that represented acute and convalescent COVID-19. Sources were T cells, B-cell-depleted T cells, or PBMCs; the material itself was cDNA or gDNA.

The V end was cut by 3 bases, the J end by 3 bases, with 6 bases between. CDR3 length equals 13 residues. Under the authors' procedure: Estimates of nucleated cell counts were drawn from the amplification of reference gene primers. The assay was immunoSEQ multiplex PCR, and TCRdb's table has in-frame clones only and misses some. V, J and clone size derive from that table, while D and trimming were established from the DNA sequence. The sample holds about 75,000 clones; roughly 90% are singletons and the top ten take roughly 7%. The sequence was collected from a woman aged 45-60 years with acute or convalescent COVID-19. The chain has TRBV12-3 or TRBV12-4 and TRBJ1-5; no definite D call. Sample: peripheral blood. Here the CDR3 DNA reads TGTGCCAGCAGTTTTTCAGACAATCAGCCCCAGCATTTT. Amino acids: CASSFSDNQPQHF.